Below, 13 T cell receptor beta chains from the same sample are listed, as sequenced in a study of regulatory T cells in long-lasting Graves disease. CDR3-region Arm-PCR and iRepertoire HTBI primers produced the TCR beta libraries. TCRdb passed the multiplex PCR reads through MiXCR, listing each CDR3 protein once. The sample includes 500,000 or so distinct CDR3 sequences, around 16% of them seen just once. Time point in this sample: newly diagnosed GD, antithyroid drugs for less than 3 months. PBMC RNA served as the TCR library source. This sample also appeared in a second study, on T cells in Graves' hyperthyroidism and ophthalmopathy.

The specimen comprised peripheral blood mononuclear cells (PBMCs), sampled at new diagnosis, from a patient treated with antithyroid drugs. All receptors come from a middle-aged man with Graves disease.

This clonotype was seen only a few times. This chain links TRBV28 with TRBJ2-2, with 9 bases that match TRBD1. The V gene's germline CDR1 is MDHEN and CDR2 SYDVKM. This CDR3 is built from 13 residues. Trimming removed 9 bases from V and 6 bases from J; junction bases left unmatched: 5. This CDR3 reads CASRTGVSGELFF. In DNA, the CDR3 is TGTGCCAGTCGGACAGGGGTCTCCGGGGAGCTGTTTTTT. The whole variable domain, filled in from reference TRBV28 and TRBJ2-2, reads DVKVTQSSRYLVKRTGEKVFLECVQDMDHENMFWYRQDPGLGLRLIYFSYDVKMKEKGDIPEGYSVSREKKERFSLILESASTNQTSMYLCASRTGVSGELFFGEGSRLTVL.

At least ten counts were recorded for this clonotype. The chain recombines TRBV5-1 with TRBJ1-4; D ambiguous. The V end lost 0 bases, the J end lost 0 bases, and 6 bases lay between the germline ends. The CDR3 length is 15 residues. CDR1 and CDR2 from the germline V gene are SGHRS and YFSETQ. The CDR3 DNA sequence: TGCGCCAGCAGCTTGGAGGGATCAACTAATGAAAAACTGTTTTTT. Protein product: CASSLEGSTNEKLFF.

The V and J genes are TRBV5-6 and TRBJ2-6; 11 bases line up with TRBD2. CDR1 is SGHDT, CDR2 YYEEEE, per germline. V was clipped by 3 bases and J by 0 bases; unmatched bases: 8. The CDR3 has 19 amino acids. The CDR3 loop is CASSSGLAGGSSGANVLTF. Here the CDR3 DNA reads TGTGCCAGCAGCTCCGGACTAGCGGGCGGCAGCTCTGGGGCCAACGTCCTGACTTTC.

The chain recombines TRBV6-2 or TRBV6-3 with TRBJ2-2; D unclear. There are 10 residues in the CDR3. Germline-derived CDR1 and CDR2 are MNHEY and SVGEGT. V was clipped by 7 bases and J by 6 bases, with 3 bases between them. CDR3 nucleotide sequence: TGTGCCAGCAAATCCGGGGAGCTGTTTTTT. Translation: CASKSGELFF.

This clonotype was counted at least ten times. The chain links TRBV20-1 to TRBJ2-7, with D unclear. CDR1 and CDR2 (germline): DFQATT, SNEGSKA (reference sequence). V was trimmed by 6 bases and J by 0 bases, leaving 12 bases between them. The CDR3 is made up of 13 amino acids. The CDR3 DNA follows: TGCAGTGCCTCAGAGCGCCCCTCCTACGAGCAGTACTTC. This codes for CSASERPSYEQYF.

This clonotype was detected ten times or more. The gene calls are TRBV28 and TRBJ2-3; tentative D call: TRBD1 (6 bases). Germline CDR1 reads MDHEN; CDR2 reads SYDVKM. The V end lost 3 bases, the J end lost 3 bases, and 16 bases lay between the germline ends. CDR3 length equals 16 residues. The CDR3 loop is CASSFFRGRVTDTQYF. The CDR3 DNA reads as TGTGCCAGCAGTTTTTTTAGGGGGAGAGTAACAGATACGCAGTATTTT.

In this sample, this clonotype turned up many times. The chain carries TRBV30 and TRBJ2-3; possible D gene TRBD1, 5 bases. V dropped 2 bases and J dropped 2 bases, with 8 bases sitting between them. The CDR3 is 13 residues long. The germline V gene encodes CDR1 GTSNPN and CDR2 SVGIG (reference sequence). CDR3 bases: TGTGCCTGGAGTAGGGGCGACACAGATACGCAGTATTTT. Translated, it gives CAWSRGDTDTQYF.

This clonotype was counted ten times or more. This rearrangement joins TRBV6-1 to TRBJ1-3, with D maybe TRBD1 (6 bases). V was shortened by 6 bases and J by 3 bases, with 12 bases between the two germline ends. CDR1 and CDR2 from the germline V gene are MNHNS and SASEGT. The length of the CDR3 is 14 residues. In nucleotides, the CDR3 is TGTGCCAGCAGAGCGACAGGATATGGAAACACCATATATTTT. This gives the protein CASRATGYGNTIYF.

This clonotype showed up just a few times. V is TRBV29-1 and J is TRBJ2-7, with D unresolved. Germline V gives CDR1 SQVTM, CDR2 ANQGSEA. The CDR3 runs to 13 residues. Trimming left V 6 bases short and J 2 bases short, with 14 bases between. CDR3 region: CSVRSPGPYEQYF. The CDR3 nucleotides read TGCAGCGTCCGTAGTCCAGGCCCCTACGAGCAGTACTTC.

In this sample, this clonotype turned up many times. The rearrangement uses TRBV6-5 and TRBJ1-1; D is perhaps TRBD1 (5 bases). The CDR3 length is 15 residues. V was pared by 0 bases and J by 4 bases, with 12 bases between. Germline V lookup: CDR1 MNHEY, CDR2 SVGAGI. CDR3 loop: CASSYSGGMGTEAFF. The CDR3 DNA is TGTGCCAGCAGTTACTCTGGGGGGATGGGCACTGAAGCTTTCTTT.

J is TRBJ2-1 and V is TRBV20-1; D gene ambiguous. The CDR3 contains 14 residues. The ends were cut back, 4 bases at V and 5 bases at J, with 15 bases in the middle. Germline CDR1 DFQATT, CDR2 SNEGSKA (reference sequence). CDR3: CSAKVPAGNNEQFF. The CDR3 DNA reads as TGCAGTGCTAAAGTGCCCGCCGGAAACAATGAGCAGTTCTTC.

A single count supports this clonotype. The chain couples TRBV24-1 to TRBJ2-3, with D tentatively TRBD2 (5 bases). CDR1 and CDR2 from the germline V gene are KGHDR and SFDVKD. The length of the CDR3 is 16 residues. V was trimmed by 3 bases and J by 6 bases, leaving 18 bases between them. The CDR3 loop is CATSDPPGGFQDTQYF. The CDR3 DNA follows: TGTGCCACCAGTGATCCCCCCGGAGGCTTTCAGGATACGCAGTATTTT.

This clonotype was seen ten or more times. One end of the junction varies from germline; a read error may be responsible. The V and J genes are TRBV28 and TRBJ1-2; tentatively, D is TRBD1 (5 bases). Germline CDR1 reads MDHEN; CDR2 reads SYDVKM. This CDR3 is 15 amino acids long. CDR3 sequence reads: CASSLSGRTLYGYTF. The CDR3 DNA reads TGTGCCAGCAGTCTCTCAGGGAGGACCCTCTATGGTTACACCTTC.